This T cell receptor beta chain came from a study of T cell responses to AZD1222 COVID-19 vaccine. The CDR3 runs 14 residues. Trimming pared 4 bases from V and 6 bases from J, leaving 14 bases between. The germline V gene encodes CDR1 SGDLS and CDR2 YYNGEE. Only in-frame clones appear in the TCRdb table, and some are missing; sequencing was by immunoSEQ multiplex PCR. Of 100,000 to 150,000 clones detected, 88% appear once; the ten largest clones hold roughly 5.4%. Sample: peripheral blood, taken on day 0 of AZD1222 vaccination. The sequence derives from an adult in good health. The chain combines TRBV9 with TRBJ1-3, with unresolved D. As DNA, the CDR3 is TGTGCCAGCAGCCCCCTACTTAGCCCAAACACCATATATTTT. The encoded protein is CASSPLLSPNTIYF.